This TCR beta chain was profiled in a study of blood T cell repertoires in COVID-19. Turning to the study itself: Acute and convalescent COVID-19 samples came from the United States, Italy and Spain. Sources were T cells, B-cell-depleted T cells, or PBMCs; the material itself was cDNA or gDNA.

This clone was found once. Germline trimming cut 0 bases from V and 5 bases from J; bases unmatched to any gene: 7. Germline lookup yields CDR1 SGHDT and CDR2 YYEEEE. The CDR3 length is 16 residues. Source study methods: Quantification of nucleated cells was approximated via reference gene primer amplification. Generated by immunoSEQ multiplex PCR, the TCRdb table keeps only in-frame clones and is missing some. V and J calls and clone size come straight from that table; D and trimming were deduced from the DNA. The sample consists of roughly 200,000 clones, about 86% of them appearing once. The clonotype was recovered from a man over 45 with active or convalescent COVID-19. The specimen sequenced was peripheral blood. The chain has TRBV5-6 and TRBJ2-5; 10 bases agree with TRBD1. CDR3 sequence: CASSLAVGQGRETQYF. As DNA, the CDR3 is TGTGCCAGCAGCTTGGCCGTGGGACAGGGGAGGGAGACCCAGTACTTC.